The present entry profiles one T cell receptor beta chain with its context. These data originate in a study of T cell changes during pregnancy in multiple sclerosis. Germline trimming cut 5 bases from V and 5 bases from J; bases unmatched to any gene: 10. The CDR3 has 16 residues. Germline values: CDR1 SGHVS, CDR2 FNYEAQ. Profiled with immunoSEQ multiplex PCR; TCRdb holds only in-frame clones, not every one. The table records 40,000 to 45,000 clones, approximately 90% of them present only once. This TCR derives from a female donor with multiple sclerosis, enrolled in a pregnancy study. This chain connects TRBV7-6 to TRBJ2-5, with 11 bases identical to TRBD2. Here the sequenced sample was CD4+ T cells from peripheral blood mononuclear cells, taken before pregnancy. This CDR3 reads CASSQIAGGPGETQYF. Written as DNA, the CDR3 is TGTGCCAGCAGCCAAATAGCGGGGGGGCCGGGGGAGACCCAGTACTTC.